The 9 T cell receptor beta chains given below trace back to one sample, sequenced in a study of blood T cell repertoires in COVID-19. The data were produced by immunoSEQ multiplex PCR, yet TCRdb's version contains in-frame clones alone and is incomplete. Of around 170,000 clones in the sample, roughly 74% were seen once. Sequenced input: peripheral blood. These receptors were collected from a woman aged 80 or over with acute or convalescent COVID-19.

V usage is TRBV7-6 and J usage is TRBJ2-7, with 15 bases aligning to TRBD2. J lost 5 bases, V lost 4 bases, and 6 bases had no gene match. In germline, CDR1 is SGHVS, CDR2 FNYEAQ. CDR3 length equals 16 residues. The CDR3 protein is CASSSKGTSGRNEQYF. CDR3 DNA sequence: TGTGCCAGCAGCTCTAAGGGGACTAGCGGGAGGAACGAGCAGTACTTC.

This clone occurred a few times. Other DNA sequences of this sample code for an identical CDR3. The V call is TRBV5-1, the J call TRBJ2-5, with 7 bases that match TRBD2. The CDR3 totals 14 residues. Trimming took 0 bases from V and 5 from J; bases not matched to a gene: 4. The germline V gene has CDR1 SGHRS and CDR2 YFSETQ. In DNA, the CDR3 is TGCGCCAGCAGCTTGGCTAGCGGAGGGGAGACCCAGTACTTC. Its protein is CASSLASGGETQYF.

This rearrangement joins TRBV11-3 to TRBJ2-7; 9 nucleotides align to TRBD1. The CDR3 has 15 amino acids. The V gene end was trimmed by 5 bases and the J gene end by 10 bases; junction bases not matched to a gene: 15. Germline V gene sequence: CDR1 SGHNT, CDR2 YENEEA. CDR3 residues: CASSETGTGFQYQYF. The DNA of the CDR3 is TGTGCCAGCAGCGAGACCGGGACAGGGTTTCAGTACCAGTACTTC.

This clone was seen just once. The J gene is TRBJ1-1, the V gene TRBV14; no firm D call. Trimming cost V 0 bases and J 5 bases, with 10 bases left between them. This CDR3 contains 14 residues. The germline CDR1 and CDR2 sequences are SGHDN and FVKESK. The CDR3 DNA follows: TGTGCCAGCAGCCAAGATGCAGGAATAACTGAAGCTTTCTTT. Translation gives CASSQDAGITEAFF.

As DNA, the CDR3 is TGTGCCAGCAATCAGGTTTCTAATTCACCCCTCCACTTT. Its translation is CASNQVSNSPLHF. The chain employs TRBV6-5 and TRBJ1-6; D is unclear. The CDR3 consists of 13 residues. Germline V gene sequence: CDR1 MNHEY, CDR2 SVGAGI. The V end lost 7 bases, the J end lost 6 bases, and 10 bases lay between the germline ends.

V is TRBV7-9 and J is TRBJ1-2; no clear D gene. The CDR3 consists of 14 residues. Germline lookup yields CDR1 SEHNR and CDR2 FQNEAQ (reference sequence). Trimming left V 5 bases short and J 3 bases short, with 13 bases between. CDR3 protein: CASSPSGPDYGYTF. The CDR3 nucleotides read TGTGCCAGCAGCCCTTCTGGGCCCGACTATGGCTACACCTTC.

The J gene is TRBJ1-2, the V gene TRBV29-1; the match to TRBD1 covers 8 bases. V shed 7 bases, J shed 4 bases, and the junction held 8 bases outside the gene matches. The CDR3 has 13 amino acids. Germline values: CDR1 SQVTM, CDR2 ANQGSEA. CDR3 nucleotide sequence: TGCAGCGCTTCCGGACAGGGTGGCTATGGCTACACCTTC. Translated: CSASGQGGYGYTF.

V is TRBV15 and J is TRBJ1-3; D unresolved. The CDR3 sequence is 14 residues long. V was trimmed by 0 bases and J by 2 bases, leaving 5 bases between them. The germline CDR1 and CDR2 sequences are LNHNV and YYDKDF (reference sequence). CDR3 in amino acids: CATSRDYAGNTIYF. CDR3 in DNA: TGTGCCACCAGCAGAGATTATGCTGGAAACACCATATATTTT.

The rearrangement uses TRBV5-1 and TRBJ2-3; 7 bases match TRBD2. CDR1 SGHRS and CDR2 YFSETQ come from the germline V gene. The CDR3 is made up of 18 amino acids. Trimming took 0 bases from V and 0 from J; bases not matched to a gene: 10. The CDR3 spells CASSLGASGQTSTDTQYF. The CDR3 DNA reads as TGCGCCAGCAGCTTGGGGGCTAGCGGACAAACCAGCACAGATACGCAGTATTTT.